This T cell receptor (beta chain) derives from a study of T cell responses to AZD1222 COVID-19 vaccine. Study-level background: Second-dose recipients at about 4 or about 12 weeks were treated as one pooled group. Study-wide points: The CD4 TCRs associated with vaccination extended across spike and predominated at 160-218 and 743-854. Baseline seropositives among AZD1222 recipients totaled only 5 to 7.

This CDR3 has 13 residues. CDR1 and CDR2 (germline): SQVTM, ANQGSEA. Trimming left V 5 bases short and J 6 bases short, with 14 bases between. Sequenced by immunoSEQ multiplex PCR; TCRdb stores in-frame clones only, minus some. The sample contains 150,000 to 200,000 clones, 90% of which appear only once. This clone turned up a few times. Antigen specificity is unknown. The source was peripheral blood, collected on day 0 of AZD1222 vaccination. The genes are TRBV29-1 and TRBJ2-4; a possible D gene is TRBD2 (7 bases). The source of this sequence is an adult in good health. The CDR3 nucleotides read TGCAGCGTTCTGTCGGGGGGCCTAAACATTCAGTACTTC. Its translation: CSVLSGGLNIQYF.